This T cell receptor beta chain was documented in a study of shared clonotypes between healthy human individuals. Overall study findings and caveats: The four-donor shared clonotypes exceeded non-shared clonotypes in generation probability, with non-shared ones scoring lower. Naive subsets, compared against memory subsets, generally had larger estimated richness values.

Note on this clone: Its antigen remains unidentified.

Data came from immunoSEQ multiplex PCR; TCRdb stores just in-frame clones and leaves some out. Of millions of clones listed, approximately 94% are singletons. Cells designated naive CD8 were CD45RO-negative and were positively selected for CCR7, with terminally differentiated effector memory CD45RA+ cells excluded. Material: naive CD8+ T cells sorted from blood. The sequence was collected from a young man in good health.

CDR3 in amino acids: CASSFRGRGAYEQYF. CDR3 nucleotides: TGTGCCAGCAGTTTCCGGGGGAGAGGCGCCTACGAGCAGTACTTC. J is TRBJ2-7 and V is TRBV27, with D possibly matching TRBD2 (6 bases). Germline CDR1 and CDR2: MNHEY and SMNVEV (reference sequence). CDR3 size: 15 residues. The V and J ends lost 3 bases and 2 bases respectively, with 14 bases between them.